This T cell receptor (beta chain) was captured in a study of T cells in Graves' hyperthyroidism and ophthalmopathy. Uncontrolled infection, other autoimmune disease, pregnancy or lactation disqualified patients from enrolment. The CDR3 is 13 residues long. CDR1 SGHTA and CDR2 FQGNSA come from the germline V gene. Trimming removed 1 base from V and 10 bases from J, with 8 bases in between. The CDR3 regions of TCR beta were amplified from RNA transcripts. The HTBI primer set served for first-round RT-PCR of the TCR CDR3. TCRdb independently ran MiXCR on the multiplex PCR reads; one entry per CDR3 protein. Counted here are a few hundred thousand distinct CDR3 sequences, 20% to 25% occurring once; the ten biggest clones make up around 50%.

The sequence came from a woman in her 70s with Graves' ophthalmopathy. The chain recombines TRBV7-2 with TRBJ1-6; no definite D call. Sequenced: blood. Written as DNA, the CDR3 is TGTGCCAGCAGCTTAGGTACGCAGTCACCCCTCCACTTT. This sequence encodes CASSLGTQSPLHF.